This paragraph covers one T cell receptor beta chain sequence. The authors' processing: Reference gene primer amplification yielded estimated nucleated cell counts. Clones were sequenced by immunoSEQ multiplex PCR, and TCRdb holds only the in-frame ones, with some missing. That table furnishes V, J and clone size, whereas the DNA furnished D and trimming. The sample consists of almost 95,000 clones, about 83% of them appearing once. The sample is drawn from a study of blood T cell repertoires in COVID-19. Patients from Seattle were sampled longitudinally, starting during active infection. V lost 6 bases and J 5 bases, leaving 14 bases between the germline ends. Germline CDR1 is SNHLY and CDR2 is FYNNEI. The CDR3 is 14 residues long.

The sequenced sample was peripheral blood. The source of this sequence is a woman in her sixties with COVID-19, enrolled during active disease. The genes are TRBV2 and TRBJ2-1; perhaps TRBD2 as D (5 bases). The CDR3 reads CASSPERQDNEQFF. DNA for the CDR3: TGTGCCAGCAGCCCAGAGCGGCAGGACAATGAGCAGTTCTTC.